This section outlines one T cell receptor (beta chain) sequence together with its context. The antigen remains unidentified. The record originates from a study of Siglec-9 on CD8 T cells in melanoma. Sequencing used immunoSEQ multiplex PCR; TCRdb keeps in-frame clones, though not all of them. The data contain some 39,000 clones, approximately 83% of them singletons. With 0 bases clipped from V and 7 bases from J, the junction kept 8 bases outside the gene matches. The CDR3 covers 16 residues. Germline assignment: CDR1 SGHDT and CDR2 YYEEEE. Study conclusions and caveats: An effector memory CD8+ subset marked by Siglec-9 reportedly appeared to gather in melanoma.

The clonotype originates from a human donor in good health. The material sequenced was Siglec-9- CD8+ T cells sorted from blood. The V call is TRBV5-6, the J call TRBJ2-1, with 9 bases that match TRBD2. CDR3: CASSLGVSGSINEQFF. Here the CDR3 DNA reads TGTGCCAGCAGCTTGGGTGTTAGCGGGAGCATTAATGAGCAGTTCTTC. The whole variable domain, filled in from reference TRBV5-6 and TRBJ2-1, reads DAGVTQSPTHLIKTRGQQVTLRCSPKSGHDTVSWYQQALGQGPQFIFQYYEEEERQRGNFPDRFSGHQFPNYSSELNVNALLLGDSALYLCASSLGVSGSINEQFFGPGTRLTVL.